Ten or more counts support the clone carrying this T cell receptor (beta chain). Its antigen remains unknown. 5'RACE with 10-nucleotide random UMIs produced the cDNA. Whenever a sequencing run was performed, it yielded over 200 million TCR-beta sequences from 15-18 subjects. TCRdb used MiXCR to reprocess the 5' RACE reads, holding one entry per CDR3 protein. Counted here are tens of thousands of distinct CDR3 sequences, roughly 6.3% occurring once; the ten biggest clones make up around 0.6%. These data belong to a study of neurological immune-mediated disorders. CDR1 and CDR2 from the germline V gene are MNHNY and SVGAGI (reference sequence). Trimming removed 7 bases from V and 7 bases from J, with 13 bases in between. CDR3 size: 13 residues. Points from the study as a whole: Private repertoires in all groups were suggested, as expanded clones shared no CDR3 amino acid sequences across subjects. Levels of TCR clonal expansion peaked in HTLV-1-associated myelopathy and reached their lowest in multiple sclerosis, under those of healthy controls.

J is TRBJ2-2 and V is TRBV6-6; TRBD1 might be the D (5 bases). Input material: CD4+ T cells from blood. The receptor was derived from a woman between 40 and 50 years old in good health. In nucleotides, the CDR3 is TGTGCCAGCAAGGGCAGGGATGTCGGGGAGCTGTTTTTT. It yields the protein CASKGRDVGELFF.